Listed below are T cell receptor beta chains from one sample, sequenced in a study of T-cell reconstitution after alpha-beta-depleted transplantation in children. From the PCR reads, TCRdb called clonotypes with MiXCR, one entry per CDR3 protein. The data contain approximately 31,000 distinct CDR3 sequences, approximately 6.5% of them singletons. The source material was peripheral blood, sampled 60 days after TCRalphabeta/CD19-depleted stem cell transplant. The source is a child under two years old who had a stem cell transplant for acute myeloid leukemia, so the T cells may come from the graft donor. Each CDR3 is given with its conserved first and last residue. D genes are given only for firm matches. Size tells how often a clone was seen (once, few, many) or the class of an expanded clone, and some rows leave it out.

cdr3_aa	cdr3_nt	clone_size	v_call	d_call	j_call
CASSLNPTGSSYEQYF	TGTGCCAGCAGCTTAAATCCGACAGGGAGCTCCTACGAGCAGTACTTC	many	TRBV7-3	TRBD1	TRBJ2-7
CASTPRGYSNQPQHF	TGTGCCAGCACCCCTCGAGGTTATAGCAATCAGCCCCAGCATTTT	many	TRBV2	-	TRBJ1-5
CSVDVFNSGNTIYF	TGCAGCGTTGATGTTTTTAACTCTGGAAACACCATATATTTT	many	TRBV29-1	-	TRBJ1-3
CASSLEAGGADTQYF	TGCGCCAGCAGCTTGGAAGCGGGGGGGGCAGATACGCAGTATTTT	many	TRBV5-1	TRBD2	TRBJ2-3
CASSIVERGLNEQFF	TGTGCCAGTAGTATAGTTGAGCGAGGGTTGAATGAGCAGTTCTTC	few	TRBV19	-	TRBJ2-1
CASKPKGAFF	TGTGCCAGCAAACCGAAAGGAGCTTTCTTT	many	TRBV7-9	-	TRBJ1-1
CSAQKTSGIRNEQFF	TGCAGTGCCCAAAAGACTAGCGGGATACGTAATGAGCAGTTCTTC	medium-sized	TRBV20-1	TRBD2	TRBJ2-1
CASSLARRGTEAFF	TGTGCCAGCAGCTTGGCCAGGCGTGGCACTGAAGCTTTCTTT	many	TRBV5-5	-	TRBJ1-1
CASSSRVAASNYGYTF	TGTGCCAGCAGCTCAAGGGTGGCAGCCTCTAACTATGGCTACACCTTC	-	TRBV7-9	-	TRBJ1-2
CASSQVGGRGQETQYF	TGTGCCAGCAGCCAAGTGGGGGGGAGAGGGCAAGAGACCCAGTACTTC	many	TRBV4-2	TRBD2	TRBJ2-5
CASGSALKETQYF	TGTGCTAGTGGTTCTGCCCTTAAAGAGACCCAGTACTTC	-	TRBV12-5	-	TRBJ2-5
CASSLVGRAYNEQFF	TGTGCCAGTAGTCTCGTGGGGAGGGCCTACAATGAGCAGTTCTTC	many	TRBV19	TRBD2	TRBJ2-1
CASSQGRGSKNEQYF	TGTGCCAGCAGCCAGGGGCGGGGGTCGAAAAACGAGCAGTACTTC	-	TRBV4-2	TRBD2	TRBJ2-7
CASSPPGAGQYF	TGTGCCAGCAGCCCACCGGGGGCAGGGCAGTACTTC	medium-sized	TRBV6-5	-	TRBJ2-7
CASSPPDRENYGYTF	TGTGCCAGCAGCCCCCCCGACAGGGAGAACTATGGCTACACCTTC	many	TRBV7-9	TRBD1	TRBJ1-2
CAISESGLSSYEQYF	TGTGCCATCAGTGAGTCGGGACTGAGCTCCTACGAGCAGTACTTC	many	TRBV10-3	-	TRBJ2-7
CANPDRGNGYTF	TGTGCCAACCCGGACAGGGGAAACGGCTACACCTTC	many	TRBV2	TRBD1	TRBJ1-2
CASSLPGLAIDTQYF	TGCGCCAGCAGCCTGCCGGGACTAGCGATAGATACGCAGTATTTT	many	TRBV5-1	TRBD2	TRBJ2-3
CASSLVYGSTSGRGGEQFF	TGTGCCAGCAGCTTAGTGTATGGGTCTACTAGCGGGAGGGGAGGTGAGCAGTTCTTC	many	TRBV11-2	TRBD2	TRBJ2-1
CASSRPPGSSYNEQFF	TGTGCCAGCAGCCGCCCACCCGGGAGCTCCTACAATGAGCAGTTCTTC	large	TRBV3-1	-	TRBJ2-1